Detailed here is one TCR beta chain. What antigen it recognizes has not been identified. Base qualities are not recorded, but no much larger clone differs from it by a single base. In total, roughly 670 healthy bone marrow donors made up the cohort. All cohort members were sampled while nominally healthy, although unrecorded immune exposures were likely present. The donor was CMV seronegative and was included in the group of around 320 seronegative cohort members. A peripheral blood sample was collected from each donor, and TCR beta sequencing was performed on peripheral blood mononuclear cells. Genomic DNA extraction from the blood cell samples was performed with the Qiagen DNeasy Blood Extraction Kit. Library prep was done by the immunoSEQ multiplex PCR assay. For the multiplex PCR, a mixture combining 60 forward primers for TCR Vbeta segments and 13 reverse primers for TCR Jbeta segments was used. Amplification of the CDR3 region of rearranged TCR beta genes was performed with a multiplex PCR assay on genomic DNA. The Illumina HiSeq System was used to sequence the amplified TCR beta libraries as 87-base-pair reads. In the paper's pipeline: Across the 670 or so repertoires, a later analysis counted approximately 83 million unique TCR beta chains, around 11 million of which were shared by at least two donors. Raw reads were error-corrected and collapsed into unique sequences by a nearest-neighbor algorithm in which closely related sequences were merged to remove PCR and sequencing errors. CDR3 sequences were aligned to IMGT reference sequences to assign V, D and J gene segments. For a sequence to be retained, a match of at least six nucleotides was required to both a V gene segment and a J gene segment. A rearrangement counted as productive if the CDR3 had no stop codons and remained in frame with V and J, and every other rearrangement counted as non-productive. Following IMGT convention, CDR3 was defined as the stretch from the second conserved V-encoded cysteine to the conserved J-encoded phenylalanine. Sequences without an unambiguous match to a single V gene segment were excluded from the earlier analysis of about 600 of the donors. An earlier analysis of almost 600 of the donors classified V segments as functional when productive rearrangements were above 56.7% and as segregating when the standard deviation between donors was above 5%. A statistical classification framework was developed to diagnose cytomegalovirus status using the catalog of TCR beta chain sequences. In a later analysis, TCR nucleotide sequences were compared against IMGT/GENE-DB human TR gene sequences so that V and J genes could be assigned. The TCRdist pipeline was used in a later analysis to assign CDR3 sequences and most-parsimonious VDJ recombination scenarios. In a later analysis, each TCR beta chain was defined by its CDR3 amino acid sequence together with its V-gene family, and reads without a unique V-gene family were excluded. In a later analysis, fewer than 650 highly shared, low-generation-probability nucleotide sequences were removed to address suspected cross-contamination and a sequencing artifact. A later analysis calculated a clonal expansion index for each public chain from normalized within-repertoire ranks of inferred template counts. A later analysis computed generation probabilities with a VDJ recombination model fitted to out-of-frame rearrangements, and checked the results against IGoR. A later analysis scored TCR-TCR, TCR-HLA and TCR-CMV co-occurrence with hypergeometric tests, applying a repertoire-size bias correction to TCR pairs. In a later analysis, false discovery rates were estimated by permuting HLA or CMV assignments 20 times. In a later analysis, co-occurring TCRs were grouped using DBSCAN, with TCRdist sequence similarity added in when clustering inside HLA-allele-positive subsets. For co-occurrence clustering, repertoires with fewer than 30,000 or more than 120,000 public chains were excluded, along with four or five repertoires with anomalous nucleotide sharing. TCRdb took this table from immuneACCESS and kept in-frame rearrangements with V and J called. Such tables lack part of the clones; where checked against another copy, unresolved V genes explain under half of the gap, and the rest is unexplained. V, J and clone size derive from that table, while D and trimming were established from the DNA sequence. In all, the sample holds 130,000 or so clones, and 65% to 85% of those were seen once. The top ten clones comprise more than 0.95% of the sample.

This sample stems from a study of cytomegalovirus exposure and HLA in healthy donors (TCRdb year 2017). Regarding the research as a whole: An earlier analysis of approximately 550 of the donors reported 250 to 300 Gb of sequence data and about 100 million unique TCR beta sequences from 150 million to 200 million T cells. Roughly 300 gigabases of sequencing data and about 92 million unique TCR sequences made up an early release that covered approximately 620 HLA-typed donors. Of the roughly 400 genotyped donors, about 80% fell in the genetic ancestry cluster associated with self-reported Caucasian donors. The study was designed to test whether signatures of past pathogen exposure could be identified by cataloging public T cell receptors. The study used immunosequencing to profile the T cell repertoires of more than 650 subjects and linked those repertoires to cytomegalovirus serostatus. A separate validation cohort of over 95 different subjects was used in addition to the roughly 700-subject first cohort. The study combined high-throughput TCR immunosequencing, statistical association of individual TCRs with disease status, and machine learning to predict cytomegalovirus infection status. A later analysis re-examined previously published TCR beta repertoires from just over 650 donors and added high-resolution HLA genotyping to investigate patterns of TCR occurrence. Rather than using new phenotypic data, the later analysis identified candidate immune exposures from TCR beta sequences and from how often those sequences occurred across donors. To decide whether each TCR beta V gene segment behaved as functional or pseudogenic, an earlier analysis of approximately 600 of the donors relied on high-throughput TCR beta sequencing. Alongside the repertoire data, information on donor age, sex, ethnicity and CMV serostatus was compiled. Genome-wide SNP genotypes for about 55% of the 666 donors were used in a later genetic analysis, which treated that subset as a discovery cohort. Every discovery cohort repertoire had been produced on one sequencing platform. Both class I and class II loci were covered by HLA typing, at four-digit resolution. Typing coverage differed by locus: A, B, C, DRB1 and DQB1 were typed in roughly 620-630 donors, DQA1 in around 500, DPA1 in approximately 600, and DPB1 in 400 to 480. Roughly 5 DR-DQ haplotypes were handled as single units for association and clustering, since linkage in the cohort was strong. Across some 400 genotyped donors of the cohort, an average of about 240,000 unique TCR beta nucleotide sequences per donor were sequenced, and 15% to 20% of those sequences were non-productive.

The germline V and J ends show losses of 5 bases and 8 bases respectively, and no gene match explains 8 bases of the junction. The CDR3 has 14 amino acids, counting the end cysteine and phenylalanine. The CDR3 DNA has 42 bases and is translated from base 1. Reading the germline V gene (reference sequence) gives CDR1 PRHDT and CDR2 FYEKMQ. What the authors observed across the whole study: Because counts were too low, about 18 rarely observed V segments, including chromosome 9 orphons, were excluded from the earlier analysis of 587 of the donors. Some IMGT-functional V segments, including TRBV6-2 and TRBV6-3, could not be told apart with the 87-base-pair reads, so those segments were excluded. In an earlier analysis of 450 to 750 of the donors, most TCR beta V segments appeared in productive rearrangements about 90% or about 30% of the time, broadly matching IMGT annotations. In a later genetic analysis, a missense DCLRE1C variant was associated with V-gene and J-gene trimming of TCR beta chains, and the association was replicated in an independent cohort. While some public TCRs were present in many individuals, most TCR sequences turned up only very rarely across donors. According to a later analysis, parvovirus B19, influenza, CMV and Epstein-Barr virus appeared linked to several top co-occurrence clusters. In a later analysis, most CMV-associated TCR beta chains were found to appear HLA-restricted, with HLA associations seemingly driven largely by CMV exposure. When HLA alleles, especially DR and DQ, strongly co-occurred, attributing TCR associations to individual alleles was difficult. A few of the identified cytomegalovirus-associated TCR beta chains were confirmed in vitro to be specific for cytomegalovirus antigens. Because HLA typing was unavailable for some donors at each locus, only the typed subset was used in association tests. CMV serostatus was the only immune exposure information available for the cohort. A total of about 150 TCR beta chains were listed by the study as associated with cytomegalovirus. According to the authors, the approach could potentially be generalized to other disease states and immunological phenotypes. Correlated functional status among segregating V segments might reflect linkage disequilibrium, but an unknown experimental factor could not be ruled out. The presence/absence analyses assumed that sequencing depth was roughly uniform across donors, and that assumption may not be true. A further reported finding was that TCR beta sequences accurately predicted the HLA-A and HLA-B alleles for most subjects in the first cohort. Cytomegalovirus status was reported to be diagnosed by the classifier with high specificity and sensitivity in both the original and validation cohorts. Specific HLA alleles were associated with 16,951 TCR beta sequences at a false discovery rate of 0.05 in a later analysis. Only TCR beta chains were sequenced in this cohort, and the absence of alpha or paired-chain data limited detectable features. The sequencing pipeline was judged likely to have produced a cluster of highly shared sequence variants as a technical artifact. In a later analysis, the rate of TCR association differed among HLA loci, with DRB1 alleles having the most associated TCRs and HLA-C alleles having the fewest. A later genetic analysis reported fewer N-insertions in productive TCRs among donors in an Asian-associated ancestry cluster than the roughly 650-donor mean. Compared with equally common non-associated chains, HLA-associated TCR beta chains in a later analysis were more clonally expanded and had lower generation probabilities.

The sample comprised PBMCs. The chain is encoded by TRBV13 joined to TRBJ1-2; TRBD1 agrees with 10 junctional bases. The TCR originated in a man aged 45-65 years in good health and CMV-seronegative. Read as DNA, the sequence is TGTGCCAGCAGCAGTCGACAGGGGGCGCTCGGCTACACCTTC. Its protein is CASSSRQGALGYTF.